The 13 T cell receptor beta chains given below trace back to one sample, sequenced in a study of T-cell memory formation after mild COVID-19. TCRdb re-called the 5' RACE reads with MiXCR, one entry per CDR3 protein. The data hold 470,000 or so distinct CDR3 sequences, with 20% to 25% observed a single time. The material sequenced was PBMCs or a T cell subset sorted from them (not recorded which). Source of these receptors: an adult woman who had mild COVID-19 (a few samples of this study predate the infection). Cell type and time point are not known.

The CDR3 DNA reads as TGCAGTGCTAGAGGATTACAGGGTTTGCCGACTGAAGCTTTCTTT. Its translation is CSARGLQGLPTEAFF. The V and J genes are TRBV20-1 and TRBJ1-1, with D possibly being TRBD1 (6 bases). The CDR3 spans 15 residues. V dropped 1 base and J dropped 5 bases, with 17 bases sitting between them. CDR1 is DFQATT, CDR2 SNEGSKA, per germline (reference sequence).

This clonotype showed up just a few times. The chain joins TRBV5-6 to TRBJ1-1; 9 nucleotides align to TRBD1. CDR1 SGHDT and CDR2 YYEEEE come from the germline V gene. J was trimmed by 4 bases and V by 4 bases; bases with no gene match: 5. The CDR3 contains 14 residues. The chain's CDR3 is CASSHTGGGTEAFF. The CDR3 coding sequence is TGTGCCAGCAGCCATACAGGGGGCGGCACTGAAGCTTTCTTT.

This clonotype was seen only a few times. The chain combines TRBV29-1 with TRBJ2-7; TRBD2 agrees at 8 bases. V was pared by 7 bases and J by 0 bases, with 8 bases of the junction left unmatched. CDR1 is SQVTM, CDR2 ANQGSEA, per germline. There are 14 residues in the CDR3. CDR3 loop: CSAWGLAGSYEQYF. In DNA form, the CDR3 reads TGCAGCGCCTGGGGGCTAGCGGGCTCCTACGAGCAGTACTTC.

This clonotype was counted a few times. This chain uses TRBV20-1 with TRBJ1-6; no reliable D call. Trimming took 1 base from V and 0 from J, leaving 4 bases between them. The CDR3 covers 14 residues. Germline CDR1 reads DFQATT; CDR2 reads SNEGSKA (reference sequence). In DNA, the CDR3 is TGCAGTGCTAGAGGGTACTCCTATAATTCACCCCTCCACTTT. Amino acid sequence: CSARGYSYNSPLHF.

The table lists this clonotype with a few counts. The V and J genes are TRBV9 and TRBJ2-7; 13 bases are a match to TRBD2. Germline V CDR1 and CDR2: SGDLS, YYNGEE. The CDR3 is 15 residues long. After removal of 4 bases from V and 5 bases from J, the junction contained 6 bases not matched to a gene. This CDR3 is CASSPWTSGSHEQYF. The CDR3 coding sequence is TGTGCCAGCAGCCCCTGGACTAGCGGGAGTCACGAGCAGTACTTC.

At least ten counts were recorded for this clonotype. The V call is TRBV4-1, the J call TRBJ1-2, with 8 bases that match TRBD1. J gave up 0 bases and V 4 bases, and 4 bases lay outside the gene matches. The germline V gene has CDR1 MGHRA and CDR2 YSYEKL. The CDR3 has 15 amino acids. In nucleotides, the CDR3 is TGCGCCAGCAGCCCGGGACAGGCCTCTAACTATGGCTACACCTTC. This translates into CASSPGQASNYGYTF.

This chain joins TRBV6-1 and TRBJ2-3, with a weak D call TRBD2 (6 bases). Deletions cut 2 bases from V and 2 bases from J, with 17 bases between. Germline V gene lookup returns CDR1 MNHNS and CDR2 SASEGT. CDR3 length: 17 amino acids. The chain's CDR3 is CASSESVWGVFTDTQYF. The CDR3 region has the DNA TGTGCCAGCAGTGAATCGGTCTGGGGGGTATTCACAGATACGCAGTATTTT.

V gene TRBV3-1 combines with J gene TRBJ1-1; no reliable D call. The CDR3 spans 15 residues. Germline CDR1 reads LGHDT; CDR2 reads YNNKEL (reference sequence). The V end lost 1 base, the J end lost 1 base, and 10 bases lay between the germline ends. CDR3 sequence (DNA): TGTGCCAGCAGCCAAGGACCGGGCAGGAACACTGAAGCTTTCTTT. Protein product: CASSQGPGRNTEAFF.

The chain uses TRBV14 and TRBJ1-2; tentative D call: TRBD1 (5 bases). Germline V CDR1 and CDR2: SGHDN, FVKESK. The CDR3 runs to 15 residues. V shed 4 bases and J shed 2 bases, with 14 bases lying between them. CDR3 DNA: TGTGCCAGCAGCCGAGAATCCACAGGCAACTATGGCTACACCTTC. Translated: CASSRESTGNYGYTF.

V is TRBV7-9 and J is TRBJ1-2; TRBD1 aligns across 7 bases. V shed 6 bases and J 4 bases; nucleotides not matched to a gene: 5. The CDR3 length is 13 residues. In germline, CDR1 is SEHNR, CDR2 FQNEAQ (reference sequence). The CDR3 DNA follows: TGTGCCAGCAGTCGACAGGGCGTCTATGGCTACACCTTC. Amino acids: CASSRQGVYGYTF.

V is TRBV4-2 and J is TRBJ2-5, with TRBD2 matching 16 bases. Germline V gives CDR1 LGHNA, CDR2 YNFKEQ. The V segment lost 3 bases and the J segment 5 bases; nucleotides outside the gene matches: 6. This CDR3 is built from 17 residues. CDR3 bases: TGTGCCAGCAGCCAGGGACTAGCGGGAGGGGGCTGGGAGACCCAGTACTTC. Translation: CASSQGLAGGGWETQYF.

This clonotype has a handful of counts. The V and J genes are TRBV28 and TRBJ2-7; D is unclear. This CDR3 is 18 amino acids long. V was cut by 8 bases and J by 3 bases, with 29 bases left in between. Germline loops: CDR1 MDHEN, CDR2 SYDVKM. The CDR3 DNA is TGTGCCAGCTTCCCCCCAACTCGGACCCAGGTCCGCAACTACGAGCAGTACTTC. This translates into CASFPPTRTQVRNYEQYF.

CDR3 in DNA: TGCAGTGCTAGAGATCTGTGGTCCTTCCCCTACGAGCAGTACTTC. This gives the protein CSARDLWSFPYEQYF. J is TRBJ2-7 and V is TRBV20-1, with D hard to call. This CDR3 has 15 amino acids. Germline assignment: CDR1 DFQATT and CDR2 SNEGSKA (reference sequence). Trimming pared 0 bases from V and 2 bases from J, leaving 14 bases between.